This is a list of T cell receptor beta chains from one sample in a study of T cells in Graves' hyperthyroidism and ophthalmopathy. TCRdb called the multiplex PCR reads again in MiXCR, with one record for every CDR3 protein. The sample shows about 840,000 distinct CDR3 sequences, approximately 40% of them seen only once. The sequencing sample was made of blood. These receptors were obtained from a young man with Graves' hyperthyroidism. CDR3s include the opening cysteine and the closing phenylalanine or tryptophan. A D gene is named only where the DNA matches it firmly. Rows give clone size only sometimes, using once, few, many, or a class for an expanded clone.

J gene: TRBJ2-5; V gene: TRBV20-1; D gene: -; CDR3 length: 12; clone size: many; CDR3 protein: CSGGTPQETQYF; CDR3 DNA: TGCAGTGGCGGGACACCTCAAGAGACCCAGTACTTC
J gene: TRBJ2-5; V gene: TRBV5-1; D gene: -; CDR3 length: 15; clone size: -; CDR3 protein: CASSLEDRLGETQYF; CDR3 DNA: TGCGCCAGCAGCTTGGAAGACAGGCTTGGGGAGACCCAGTACTTC
J gene: TRBJ1-4; V gene: TRBV7-9; D gene: -; CDR3 length: 13; clone size: many; CDR3 protein: CASGPAGREKLFF; CDR3 DNA: TGTGCCAGCGGCCCAGCAGGGAGGGAAAAACTGTTTTTT
J gene: TRBJ2-3; V gene: TRBV5-2; D gene: -; CDR3 length: 13; clone size: -; CDR3 protein: CASNSGFADTQYF; CDR3 DNA: TGTGCCAGCAACAGTGGATTTGCAGATACGCAGTATTTT
J gene: TRBJ2-5; V gene: TRBV7-2; D gene: -; CDR3 length: 15; clone size: -; CDR3 protein: CASSMPGRLLETQYF; CDR3 DNA: TGTGCCAGCAGCATGCCCGGGCGACTGTTGGAGACCCAGTACTTC
J gene: TRBJ1-3; V gene: TRBV25-1; D gene: -; CDR3 length: 15; clone size: -; CDR3 protein: CASSDFLQTGNTIYF; CDR3 DNA: TGTGCCAGCAGTGATTTTCTTCAAACTGGAAACACCATATATTTT
J gene: TRBJ2-2; V gene: TRBV7-8; D gene: -; CDR3 length: 13; clone size: -; CDR3 protein: CASSSLRPGELFF; CDR3 DNA: TGTGCCAGCAGCTCTCTACGCCCCGGGGAGCTGTTTTTT
J gene: TRBJ1-2; V gene: TRBV13; D gene: -; CDR3 length: 18; clone size: -; CDR3 protein: CASSLLRSAGESNYGYTF; CDR3 DNA: TGTGCCAGCAGCTTATTGAGATCCGCGGGGGAAAGTAACTATGGCTACACCTTC
J gene: TRBJ1-1; V gene: TRBV4-1; D gene: -; CDR3 length: 15; clone size: few; CDR3 protein: CASSQDPTTNTEAFF; CDR3 DNA: TGCGCCAGCAGCCAAGATCCCACAACGAACACTGAAGCTTTCTTT
J gene: TRBJ1-6; V gene: TRBV6-6; D gene: -; CDR3 length: 14; clone size: -; CDR3 protein: CASSYGGLDSPLHF; CDR3 DNA: TGTGCCAGCAGTTACGGGGGGCTCGATTCACCCCTCCACTTT
J gene: TRBJ2-7; V gene: TRBV7-6; D gene: TRBD2; CDR3 length: 15; clone size: -; CDR3 protein: CASSLTSGDSYEQYF; CDR3 DNA: TGTGCCAGCAGCTTAACTAGCGGAGATTCCTACGAGCAGTACTTC
J gene: TRBJ2-7; V gene: TRBV29-1; D gene: TRBD2; CDR3 length: 12; clone size: many; CDR3 protein: CSRWTGGGEQYF; CDR3 DNA: TGCAGCCGCTGGACCGGGGGAGGGGAGCAGTACTTC
J gene: TRBJ1-2; V gene: TRBV2; D gene: -; CDR3 length: 12; clone size: few; CDR3 protein: CASFTGSGGYTF; CDR3 DNA: TGTGCCAGCTTCACAGGGTCTGGTGGCTACACCTTC
J gene: TRBJ1-2; V gene: TRBV7-2; D gene: -; CDR3 length: 14; clone size: -; CDR3 protein: CASSPGSYGYGYTF; CDR3 DNA: TGTGCCAGCAGCCCCGGGTCCTACGGCTATGGCTACACCTTC
J gene: TRBJ2-3; V gene: TRBV10-3; D gene: -; CDR3 length: 13; clone size: -; CDR3 protein: CAISVADTDTQYF; CDR3 DNA: TGTGCCATCAGTGTTGCCGACACAGATACGCAGTATTTT
J gene: TRBJ1-1; V gene: TRBV5-4; D gene: TRBD1; CDR3 length: 12; clone size: -; CDR3 protein: CASRTGTTQAFF; CDR3 DNA: TGTGCCAGCAGGACAGGGACAACGCAAGCTTTCTTT
J gene: TRBJ2-5; V gene: TRBV24-1; D gene: -; CDR3 length: 15; clone size: few; CDR3 protein: CATSEPGTAKETQYF; CDR3 DNA: TGTGCCACCAGTGAGCCCGGGACGGCTAAAGAGACCCAGTACTTC
J gene: TRBJ2-7; V gene: TRBV11-2; D gene: -; CDR3 length: 11; clone size: -; CDR3 protein: CASSRFPEQYF; CDR3 DNA: TGTGCCAGCAGCCGATTCCCCGAGCAGTACTTC
J gene: TRBJ2-3; V gene: TRBV7-8; D gene: -; CDR3 length: 14; clone size: -; CDR3 protein: CASSLGPWADTQYF; CDR3 DNA: TGTGCCAGCAGCCTGGGACCCTGGGCGGATACGCAGTATTTT
J gene: TRBJ2-2; V gene: TRBV19; D gene: -; CDR3 length: 17; clone size: -; CDR3 protein: CASLQRRTDLNTGELFF; CDR3 DNA: TGTGCCAGCCTACAGAGGAGGACAGACCTCAACACCGGGGAGCTGTTTTTT
J gene: TRBJ1-5; V gene: TRBV24-1; D gene: -; CDR3 length: 13; clone size: -; CDR3 protein: CATGGQGQQPQHF; CDR3 DNA: TGTGCCACCGGGGGGCAGGGACAACAGCCCCAGCATTTT
J gene: TRBJ1-1; V gene: TRBV29-1; D gene: -; CDR3 length: 14; clone size: many; CDR3 protein: CSVEPEALGTEAFF; CDR3 DNA: TGCAGCGTTGAGCCCGAGGCCCTAGGCACTGAAGCTTTCTTT
J gene: TRBJ1-1; V gene: TRBV5-1; D gene: -; CDR3 length: 12; clone size: many; CDR3 protein: CASSSMNTEAFF; CDR3 DNA: TGTGCCAGCAGCTCGATGAACACTGAAGCTTTCTTT
J gene: TRBJ2-7; V gene: TRBV12-3/TRBV12-4; D gene: -; CDR3 length: 14; clone size: -; CDR3 protein: CASSSTGTPGEQYF; CDR3 DNA: TGTGCCAGCAGTTCCACAGGGACTCCGGGCGAGCAGTACTTC
J gene: TRBJ1-6; V gene: TRBV5-1; D gene: -; CDR3 length: 16; clone size: many; CDR3 protein: CASSIDGSSYNSPLHF; CDR3 DNA: TGCGCCAGCAGCATCGACGGGAGCTCCTATAATTCACCCCTCCACTTT